This T cell receptor (beta chain) is from a study of cytomegalovirus exposure and HLA in healthy donors (dated by TCRdb to between 2016 and 2019). In terms of the full investigation: In an earlier analysis of under 750 of the donors, 276 Gb of sequence data and 120 million or so unique TCR beta sequences from some 170 million T cells were reported. The study combined high-throughput TCR immunosequencing, statistical association of individual TCRs with disease status, and machine learning to predict cytomegalovirus infection status. The genetic ancestry cluster associated with self-reported Caucasian donors included roughly four fifths of the roughly 400 genotyped donors. To decide whether each TCR beta V gene segment behaved as functional or pseudogenic, an earlier analysis of some 540 of the donors relied on high-throughput TCR beta sequencing. Roughly five DR-DQ haplotypes were treated as single units for association and clustering because of strong linkage in the cohort. The aim of the study was to test whether cataloging public T cell receptors could identify signatures of past pathogen exposure. In a later genetic analysis, genome-wide SNP genotypes for about 55% of the roughly 670 donors were used, and that subset was treated as a discovery cohort. A separate validation cohort of about 110 different subjects was used in addition to the 666-subject first cohort. In the later analysis, no new phenotypic data were used to find candidate immune exposures; instead, reliance was placed on TCR beta sequences and their occurrence across donors. Approximately 310 gigabases of sequencing data and roughly 80 million unique TCR sequences made up an early release that covered over 550 HLA-typed donors. Typing coverage differed by locus: A, B, C, DRB1 and DQB1 were typed in roughly 629-630 donors, DQA1 in about 500, DPA1 in around 610, and DPB1 in 400 to 480. In a later analysis, previously published TCR beta repertoires from hundreds of donors were re-analyzed and high-resolution HLA genotyping was added so that TCR occurrence patterns could be studied. Donor age, sex, ethnicity and CMV serostatus were collected together with the repertoire data. On average, roughly 200,000 unique TCR beta nucleotide sequences were sequenced per donor among some 420 genotyped donors of the cohort, with about 19% of those sequences being non-productive. The study used immunosequencing to profile the T cell repertoires of about 670 subjects and linked those repertoires to cytomegalovirus serostatus. Every repertoire in the discovery cohort had been generated on one and the same sequencing platform. Both class I and class II loci were covered by HLA typing, at four-digit resolution. Study-level results and caveats: Linkage disequilibrium might explain the correlated functional status among segregating V segments, but an unknown experimental factor could not be ruled out. At a false discovery rate of 0.05, a later analysis linked roughly 17,000 TCR beta sequences to specific HLA alleles. CMV serostatus was the only immune exposure information available for the cohort. In an earlier analysis of approximately 590 of the donors, most TCR beta V segments appeared in productive rearrangements about 90% or about 30% of the time, broadly matching IMGT annotations. The earlier analysis of almost 600 of the donors excluded roughly 16 rarely observed V segments, including chromosome 9 orphons, because counts were too low. In vitro tests confirmed that three of the cytomegalovirus-associated TCR beta chains recognize cytomegalovirus antigens. A group of highly shared sequence variants was considered likely to be a technical artifact of the sequencing pipeline. Some IMGT-functional V segments, including TRBV6-2 and TRBV6-3, could not be distinguished by the 87-base-pair reads and were therefore excluded. It was suggested by the authors that the approach could potentially be generalized to other disease states and immunological phenotypes. A later analysis found that most CMV-associated TCR beta chains appeared HLA-restricted, with HLA associations seemingly driven largely by CMV exposure. The classifier was reported to diagnose cytomegalovirus status with high specificity and sensitivity in both the original cohort and the validation cohort. Because HLA typing was unavailable for some donors at each locus, only the typed subset was used in association tests. The study listed 164 TCR beta chains as associated with cytomegalovirus. Sequencing depth was assumed to be roughly uniform across donors in the presence/absence analyses, though that assumption may not hold. In a later genetic analysis, fewer N-insertions in productive TCRs were reported among donors in an Asian-associated ancestry cluster than the roughly 700-donor mean. A later analysis reported that several top co-occurrence clusters appeared linked to parvovirus B19, influenza, CMV and Epstein-Barr virus. A further reported finding was that TCR beta sequences accurately predicted the HLA-A and HLA-B alleles for most subjects in the first cohort. Most TCR sequences were observed very rarely across donors, whereas some public TCRs were present in many individuals. Only TCR beta chains were sequenced in this cohort, and the absence of alpha or paired-chain data limited detectable features. A later genetic analysis associated a missense DCLRE1C variant with V-gene and J-gene trimming of TCR beta chains, and an independent cohort replicated the association. A later analysis found that HLA-associated TCR beta chains were more clonally expanded and had lower generation probabilities than equally common non-associated chains. In a later analysis, the rate of TCR association differed among HLA loci, with DRB1 alleles having the most associated TCRs and HLA-C alleles having the fewest. Strong co-occurrence of HLA alleles, especially DR and DQ, made assigning TCR associations to individual alleles difficult.

Library preparation employed the immunoSEQ multiplex PCR assay. For the multiplex PCR, a mixture combining 60 forward primers for TCR Vbeta segments and 13 reverse primers for TCR Jbeta segments was used. A multiplex PCR assay on genomic DNA amplified the CDR3 region of rearranged TCR beta genes. The amplified TCR beta libraries were sequenced on the Illumina HiSeq System as 87-base-pair reads. The original methods were these. Across the roughly 670 repertoires, a later analysis counted 78 million or so unique TCR beta chains, some 11 million of which were shared by at least two donors. A nearest-neighbor algorithm error-corrected the raw reads and collapsed the reads into unique sequences, merging closely related sequences to remove PCR and sequencing errors. Alignment of CDR3 sequences to IMGT reference sequences was used to assign V, D and J gene segments. For a sequence to be retained, a match of at least six nucleotides was required to both a V gene segment and a J gene segment. Rearrangements were classified as productive when the CDR3 lacked stop codons and remained in frame with V and J, and all other rearrangements were classified as non-productive. CDR3 was defined according to IMGT convention as the region running from the second conserved V-encoded cysteine to the conserved J-encoded phenylalanine. The earlier analysis of some 550 of the donors excluded any sequence lacking an unambiguous match to a single V gene segment. An earlier analysis of a few hundred of the donors called V segments functional above 56.7% productive rearrangements and segregating when the between-donor standard deviation exceeded 5%. A statistical classification framework was built for diagnosing cytomegalovirus status from the catalog of TCR beta chain sequences. In a later analysis, V and J genes were assigned by comparing TCR nucleotide sequences against IMGT/GENE-DB human TR gene sequences. The TCRdist pipeline was used in a later analysis to assign CDR3 sequences and most-parsimonious VDJ recombination scenarios. In a later analysis, every TCR beta chain was defined by the combination of its CDR3 amino acid sequence and its V-gene family, and reads without a unique V-gene family were dropped. To address suspected cross-contamination and a sequencing artifact, a later analysis removed under 600 highly shared, low-generation-probability nucleotide sequences. A later analysis calculated a clonal expansion index for each public chain from normalized within-repertoire ranks of inferred template counts. In a later analysis, generation probabilities were computed using a VDJ recombination model fitted to out-of-frame rearrangements, and the results were checked against IGoR. A later analysis scored TCR-TCR, TCR-HLA and TCR-CMV co-occurrence with hypergeometric tests, applying a repertoire-size bias correction to TCR pairs. To estimate false discovery rates, a later analysis permuted the HLA or CMV assignments 20 times. In a later analysis, co-occurring TCRs were grouped using DBSCAN, with TCRdist sequence similarity added in when clustering inside HLA-allele-positive subsets. For co-occurrence clustering, repertoires with fewer than 30,000 or more than 120,000 public chains were excluded, along with five repertoires with anomalous nucleotide sharing. Drawn from immuneACCESS, this table holds only the in-frame rearrangements with V and J called that TCRdb kept. Clones are partly lost; checked studies trace under half to an unresolved V gene and leave the rest unexplained. Clone size and V and J calls were adopted from that table, with D and trimming inferred from the DNA. In all, the sample holds 140,000 or so clones, and 75% to 80% of those were seen once. Clones ranked in the top ten supply less than 2% of the sample.

The cohort comprised several hundred healthy bone marrow donors. All cohort members were sampled while nominally healthy, although unrecorded immune exposures were likely present. The donor was CMV seronegative and belonged to the group of 352 seronegative cohort members. Every donor gave a peripheral blood sample, and the peripheral blood mononuclear cells from that sample were used for TCR beta sequencing. Genomic DNA extraction from the blood cell samples was performed with the Qiagen DNeasy Blood Extraction Kit. Measured from the cysteine to the phenylalanine, the CDR3 is 13 residues long. The kept DNA is CDR3 alone, 39 bases in frame from the first base. According to the germline V gene (reference sequence), CDR1 reads LNHDA and CDR2 reads SQIVND. Germline trimming amounts to 4 bases on V and 6 bases on J, with 3 as the count of junction bases outside the gene matches. This clone appeared once. It lacks a known antigen. Within one base of it there is no much larger clone, and no base qualities were kept.

Sequencing was done on a sample of PBMCs. The source is a woman in her twenties or thirties in good health and CMV-seronegative. In this chain, TRBV19 is recombined with TRBJ1-2, with TRBD1 matching 9 junction bases. DNA sequence: TGTGCCAGTAGTAACAGGGGGCGTCATGGCTACACCTTC. The resulting protein is CASSNRGRHGYTF. Reference TRBV19 and TRBJ1-2 proteins supply the regions before and after the CDR3; the full variable domain is: DGGITQSPKYLFRKEGQNVTLSCEQNLNHDAMYWYRQDPGQGLRLIYYSQIVNDFQKGDIAEGYSVSREKKESFPLTVTSAQKNPTAFYLCASSNRGRHGYTFGSGTRLTVV.